One sample yielded the 10 T cell receptor beta chains listed below, sequenced in a study of patients and donors after allogeneic stem cell transplantation. TCRdb called the RT-PCR reads again in MiXCR, with one record for every CDR3 protein. The sample has about a million distinct CDR3 sequences, about 20% seen once; the top ten hold approximately 5.9%. The specimen sequenced was blood, either unsorted or a sorted T cell fraction (not recorded which). All receptors derive from a human donor who was either an allogeneic HSCT recipient or a stem cell or donor lymphocyte infusion donor (not recorded which). It is not recorded whose cells these are; they may come from a transplant donor.

The chain couples TRBV11-1 to TRBJ2-1; 9 bases agree with TRBD2. The CDR3 contains 18 residues. CDR1 and CDR2 (germline): SGHAT, FQDESV (reference sequence). V lost 1 base and J lost 3; bases outside the gene matches: 10. CDR3 loop: CASSLGLASGTLYNEQFF. Written as DNA, the CDR3 is TGTGCCAGCAGCTTAGGTTTAGCTAGCGGGACCCTCTACAATGAGCAGTTCTTC. Combining the CDR3 with reference TRBV11-1 and TRBJ2-1 gives the whole variable domain EAEVAQSPRYKITEKSQAVAFWCDPISGHATLYWYRQILGQGPELLVQFQDESVVDDSQLPKDRFSAERLKGVDSTLKIQPAELGDSAMYLCASSLGLASGTLYNEQFFGPGTRLTVL.

This clonotype showed up just once. The rearrangement uses TRBV10-3 and TRBJ2-7; TRBD2 is a possible D gene (6 bases). V lost 3 bases and J 3 bases, leaving 12 bases between the germline ends. The CDR3 runs 14 residues. The germline CDR1 and CDR2 sequences are ENHRY and SYGVKD. The chain's CDR3 is CAISDPEGIYEQYF. The CDR3 nucleotides are TGTGCCATCAGTGATCCGGAGGGTATCTACGAGCAGTACTTC.

The J gene is TRBJ2-5, the V gene TRBV4-1; D perhaps matches TRBD1 (6 bases). Trimming took off 5 bases at V and 5 bases at J, with 15 bases between the two ends. The CDR3 consists of 14 residues. Germline V lookup: CDR1 MGHRA, CDR2 YSYEKL. The CDR3 region has the DNA TGCGCCAGCAGCAGACAGGAAGTAGAGGAGACCCAGTACTTC. This sequence encodes CASSRQEVEETQYF.

The chain uses TRBV29-1 and TRBJ1-1, with D perhaps TRBD1 (5 bases). This CDR3 spans 15 amino acids. V was pared by 3 bases and J by 5 bases, with 19 bases between. Germline CDR1 SQVTM, CDR2 ANQGSEA. The DNA of the CDR3 is TGCAGCGTTGACCCCGGGAGGGGTTTTATTACTGAAGCTTTCTTT. Its protein is CSVDPGRGFITEAFF.

This clonotype was detected ten times or more. The chain couples TRBV20-1 to TRBJ2-4; 10 bases line up with TRBD2. Looked up from germline, CDR1 is DFQATT and CDR2 is SNEGSKA (reference sequence). This CDR3 comprises 19 residues. V shed 4 bases and J 0 bases; nucleotides not matched to a gene: 15. The CDR3 loop is CSANNPNLAGDLAKNIQYF. The DNA for the CDR3 is TGCAGTGCTAATAATCCGAATCTAGCGGGGGACCTAGCCAAAAACATTCAGTACTTC.

The gene calls are TRBV11-2 and TRBJ1-3; tentatively, D is TRBD1 (5 bases). The germline V gene has CDR1 SGHAT and CDR2 FQNNGV. Trimming stripped 5 bases from V and 0 bases from J, with 11 bases between. The CDR3 contains 15 residues. This CDR3 is CASSLGANSGNTIYF. The CDR3 coding sequence is TGTGCCAGCAGCCTTGGGGCCAACTCTGGAAACACCATATATTTT.

This clonotype has a handful of counts. J is TRBJ2-7 and V is TRBV5-1, with 10 positions matching TRBD1. Germline V CDR1 and CDR2: SGHRS, YFSETQ. The CDR3 covers 17 residues. V lost 0 bases and J lost 6; bases outside the gene matches: 12. The CDR3 DNA follows: TGCGCCAGCAGCTTGGGACAGGGGGCTAGGTTCCGAGGCGAGCAGTACTTC. This gives the protein CASSLGQGARFRGEQYF.

This clonotype has just a few counts. The CDR3 DNA sequence: TGCGCCAGCAGCTTGGAAAGTTACTACGAGCAGTACTTC. Translated, it gives CASSLESYYEQYF. The chain carries TRBV5-1 and TRBJ2-7; D gene unclear. The CDR3 covers 13 residues. Trimming removed 0 bases at V and 3 bases at J, with 7 bases between. Germline-derived CDR1 and CDR2 are SGHRS and YFSETQ. Supplemented by reference TRBV5-1 and TRBJ2-7, the full variable domain reads KAGVTQTPRYLIKTRGQQVTLSCSPISGHRSVSWYQQTPGQGLQFLFEYFSETQRNKGNFPGRFSGRQFSNSRSEMNVSTLELGDSALYLCASSLESYYEQYFGPGTRLTVT.

CDR3 residues: CASSAEGPAGLETQYF. In DNA form, the CDR3 reads TGCGCCAGCAGCGCAGAAGGACCGGCAGGCCTAGAGACCCAGTACTTC. The J gene is TRBJ2-5, the V gene TRBV5-1, with D unclear. Trimming left V 4 bases short and J 4 bases short, with 20 bases between. The germline CDR1 and CDR2 sequences are SGHRS and YFSETQ. The CDR3 runs 16 residues.

This clonotype was counted ten times or more. V gene TRBV12-3 or TRBV12-4 combines with J gene TRBJ2-1, with D perhaps matching TRBD2 (6 bases). The V end lost 5 bases, the J end lost 7 bases, and 15 bases lay between the germline ends. This CDR3 is 14 amino acids long. CDR3 protein: CASSTRRRGNEQFF. CDR3 bases: TGTGCCAGCAGTACTCGGAGACGGGGGAATGAGCAGTTCTTC.